This TCR beta chain came from a study of cytotoxic CD8 clonotypes in ibrutinib-treated CLL (dated by TCRdb to about 2021). Study-level background: The cohort included some 14 treatment-naive and around 10 relapsed/refractory patients; 17 were IGHV unmutated. An average of around 260,000 productive templates and tens of thousands of productive rearrangements was obtained per sample. Partial responses were observed in about 25 patients and complete responses in 2; after a median follow-up of 68 months, remission was maintained in roughly 14 patients and progression was observed in some twelve. Of the roughly 86 people in the trial, some 28 had longitudinal samples available. Response samples were taken after a median of around 13 months on treatment, ranging from about 6 to 36 months. Patients were still on ibrutinib when every remission and progressive disease sample was collected. Cryopreserved peripheral blood mononuclear cells were collected at three points: before therapy, at response, and at either sustained remission or disease progression. Study-wide conclusions, independent of this receptor: At baseline, clonality was higher than in age-matched healthy donors and showed a strong correlation with circulating CD8+ T-cell counts. Public clonotypes were rare and either contracted or stayed stable during treatment, and the rise in clonality at ibrutinib response reflected the expansion of private clonotypes. An increase in clonality was observed at ibrutinib response, with clonality remaining stable during sustained remission and falling back toward baseline at progression. Sampling times were not matched between patients in sustained remission and patients whose disease was progressing, and lymph node repertoires were not examined.

Each clonotype received, on average, around 10x coverage in deep resolution sequencing performed on a MiSeq, where the target depth lay between 1 in 1 million and 1 in 200,000 T cells. The immunoSEQ hsTCRB Kit was used to generate TCR beta libraries. As for the original processing: The data were analyzed with ImmunoSEQ Analyzer and ImmunoSEQ Data Assistant, and V, D and J gene assignments followed IMGT definitions. Clonality, with values ranging from 0 to 1, was calculated as one minus the normalized Shannon entropy of productive rearrangement frequencies. Only overrepresented clonotypes making up at least 0.05% of each patient's repertoire were included in the public clonotype analysis. Some 13 age-matched healthy donor repertoires from immuneACCESS served as clonality controls. The table was pulled from immuneACCESS by TCRdb, which kept in-frame rearrangements only. Such tables lose some clones; where checked, under half of the loss comes from unresolved V genes, and the rest has no known cause. The DNA gave D and trimming, while V, J and clone size come from that table. Present in this sample are 150,000 or so clones, roughly three quarters of which were seen just once. The ten largest clones add up to about 13% of the sample.

In light of the paper, this sample's time point label describes: about twelve months on ibrutinib. For TCR beta library preparation, around 1.9 micrograms of genomic DNA were extracted from the cryopreserved PBMCs. Longitudinal blood samples from CLL patients on ibrutinib monotherapy were analyzed using high-throughput TCR beta sequencing. Patients were enrolled in a phase 2 open-label single-center ibrutinib monotherapy trial. As concerns this clone: Its antigen is currently not known. No base-level quality is on record; no much larger clone is a single base apart.

Sequencing was performed on PBMCs, taken after 12 months of ibrutinib treatment. The TCR sequence derives from a human donor with chronic lymphocytic leukemia.

CDR3 protein: CASSLLPQETQYF. Read as DNA, the sequence is TGTGCCAGCAGCTTACTCCCGCAAGAGACCCAGTACTTC. The chain uses TRBV7-3 and TRBJ2-5; the D gene identity is not certain. V loses 2 bases of germline sequence and J loses 2 bases, and the interval between the two ends is 6 bases. The germline V gene encodes CDR1 SGHTA and CDR2 FQGTGA. The CDR3 starts with the cysteine, ends with the phenylalanine, and has 13 residues. Of all the DNA, just the CDR3 is kept, 39 bases in frame from base 1.